The T cell receptor (beta chain) described here comes from a study of blood T cell repertoires in COVID-19. Generated by immunoSEQ multiplex PCR, the TCRdb table keeps only in-frame clones and is missing some. The sample contains 150,000 to 200,000 clones, more than 70% of which appear only once. V lost 3 bases and J lost 4; bases outside the gene matches: 11. This CDR3 is 17 amino acids long. From germline, CDR1 is LNHNV and CDR2 YYDKDF (reference sequence). Participant-reported clinical history was the basis for cohort assignment. Material: PBMCs or T cells enriched from blood (not recorded which). The V call is TRBV15, the J call TRBJ1-3; 8 bases are a match to TRBD1. The receptor's source is a middle-aged man who had recovered from COVID-19. This CDR3 is CATSSRQGPREGNTIYF. In DNA, the CDR3 is TGTGCCACCAGCAGCAGACAGGGGCCGCGGGAAGGAAACACCATATATTTT.